Below are 10 T cell receptor beta chains sequenced from a single sample in a study of T cells after posttransplantation cyclophosphamide. Clones were sequenced by immunoSEQ multiplex PCR, and TCRdb holds only the in-frame ones, with some missing. The sample has around 7,000 clones, 92% seen once. Cyclophosphamide on days +3 and +4 followed busulfan-fludarabine conditioning and a marrow graft. Sample: PBMCs, taken about 1,500 days after allogeneic stem cell transplant with posttransplant cyclophosphamide. These receptors were taken from a female patient aged 45-60 years who received an allogeneic stem cell transplant from a related donor, was CMV-positive, and had no GVHD. Some T cells may have originated in the graft donor.

The chain carries TRBV7-6 and TRBJ2-7; D is perhaps TRBD2 (5 bases). V was shortened by 0 bases and J by 2 bases, with 8 bases between the two germline ends. The CDR3 is made up of 14 amino acids. Per the germline V gene, CDR1 is SGHVS and CDR2 is FNYEAQ. The DNA for the CDR3 is TGTGCCAGCAGCTTAGCGGGAGCGGCCTACGAGCAGTACTTC. Encoded protein: CASSLAGAAYEQYF.

This chain uses TRBV30 with TRBJ1-5; D is possibly TRBD1 (6 bases). Germline CDR1 and CDR2: GTSNPN and SVGIG (reference sequence). V lost 0 bases, J lost 7 bases, and 10 bases lay in between. This CDR3 has 13 residues. The CDR3 loop reads CAWSVQGDQPQHF. CDR3 sequence (DNA): TGTGCCTGGAGTGTACAGGGAGACCAGCCCCAGCATTTT. The full variable domain, completed using reference TRBV30 and TRBJ1-5, is SQTIHQWPATLVQPVGSPLSLECTVEGTSNPNLYWYRQAAGRGLQLLFYSVGIGQISSEVPQNLSASRPQDRQFILSSKKLLLSDSGFYLCAWSVQGDQPQHFGDGTRLSIL.

The chain combines TRBV19 with TRBJ2-1, with D perhaps matching TRBD2 (6 bases). The germline V gene has CDR1 LNHDA and CDR2 SQIVND (reference sequence). The V end lost 3 bases, the J end lost 8 bases, and 17 bases lay between the germline ends. The CDR3 length is 15 residues. The CDR3 loop is CASSIRAGQIDEQFF. CDR3 in DNA: TGTGCCAGTAGTATCAGGGCGGGGCAAATTGATGAGCAGTTCTTC.

The chain has TRBV6-6 and TRBJ2-1; D is perhaps TRBD2 (5 bases). Trimming removed 0 bases at V and 5 bases at J, with 11 bases between. Germline V gene data show CDR1 as MNHNY and CDR2 as SVGAGI (reference sequence). This CDR3 contains 15 residues. The CDR3 region has the DNA TGTGCCAGCAGTTACTCGCGGGCTCCTAACAATGAGCAGTTCTTC. This translates into CASSYSRAPNNEQFF.

The CDR3 is CARGQGYGYTF. In DNA, the CDR3 is TGTGCCAGAGGACAGGGGTATGGCTACACCTTC. The genes are TRBV2 and TRBJ1-2, with 9 bases matching TRBD1. Per germline, CDR1 SNHLY and CDR2 FYNNEI. The CDR3 covers 11 residues. Trimming cost V 9 bases and J 5 bases; bases outside gene matches: 1.

This clone was found once. This rearrangement joins TRBV7-8 to TRBJ2-1, with D possibly being TRBD1 (6 bases). CDR1 and CDR2 (germline): SGHVS, FQNEAQ. This CDR3 has 19 residues. The ends were cut back, 4 bases at V and 2 bases at J, with 24 bases in the middle. The CDR3 DNA is TGTGCCAGCAGCTCTCCCGGGTCAGGGGTCACTAACACCTACAATGAGCAGTTCTTC. This encodes CASSSPGSGVTNTYNEQFF. Filled out from reference TRBV7-8 and TRBJ2-1, the complete variable domain reads GAGVSQSPRYKVAKRGQDVALRCDPISGHVSLFWYQQALGQGPEFLTYFQNEAQLDKSGLPSDRFFAERPEGSVSTLKIQRTQQEDSAVYLCASSSPGSGVTNTYNEQFFGPGTRLTVL.

The genes are TRBV19 and TRBJ2-1, with D perhaps TRBD2 (5 bases). Trimming left V 5 bases short and J 2 bases short, with 7 bases between. Germline-derived CDR1 and CDR2 are LNHDA and SQIVND (reference sequence). CDR3 size: 13 residues. The CDR3 nucleotides read TGTGCCAGTAGTGCGGGTCCCTACAATGAGCAGTTCTTC. Its protein is CASSAGPYNEQFF.

The genes are TRBV30 and TRBJ1-4, with D perhaps matching TRBD1 (5 bases). The ends were cut back, 0 bases at V and 9 bases at J, with 8 bases in the middle. Germline V gene sequence: CDR1 GTSNPN, CDR2 SVGIG (reference sequence). This CDR3 spans 12 amino acids. DNA for the CDR3: TGTGCCTGGAGTGTATACAGGAAAAAACTGTTTTTT. This translates into CAWSVYRKKLFF. Drawing the rest from reference TRBV30 and TRBJ1-4, the complete variable domain is SQTIHQWPATLVQPVGSPLSLECTVEGTSNPNLYWYRQAAGRGLQLLFYSVGIGQISSEVPQNLSASRPQDRQFILSSKKLLLSDSGFYLCAWSVYRKKLFFGSGTQLSVL.

V and J are TRBV6-5 and TRBJ1-2, with 7 nucleotides matching TRBD1. This CDR3 is 13 amino acids long. Germline values: CDR1 MNHEY, CDR2 SVGAGI. After removal of 7 bases from V and 7 bases from J, the junction contained 9 bases not matched to a gene. Here the CDR3 reads CASTSTGEVGYTF. CDR3 bases: TGTGCCAGCACGTCTACAGGGGAGGTTGGCTACACCTTC.

V is TRBV10-1 and J is TRBJ2-7, with a tentative D call TRBD2 (5 bases). Between the trimmed V and J ends, which lost 0 bases and 6 bases, there was a span of 15 bases. CDR1 is WNHNN, CDR2 SYGVQD, per germline (reference sequence). The CDR3 spans 15 residues. The CDR3: CASSESGQRVSEQYF. The CDR3 bases are TGCGCCAGCAGTGAGTCAGGGCAGAGGGTTTCCGAGCAGTACTTC.